The following is a TCR beta chain sequence with its context. Its antigen is not known. The junction and the germline gene differ at one end; a read error may be behind it. Multiplex PCR with BIOMED2 TRB-A/B primer pools amplified TRB rearrangements. Using its own MiXCR run on the multiplex PCR reads, TCRdb lists one record per CDR3 protein. The profile shows around 16,000 distinct CDR3 sequences, 27% of them singletons. The record originates from a study of T and B cells in COVID-19 patients. The overall study: Peripheral blood came from COVID-19 patients with active infection or after recovery. The recovered patients had mostly mild to moderate COVID-19 with outpatient management. Critical illness requiring mechanical ventilation or extracorporeal membrane oxygenation affected three fifths of the roughly 20 active-infection patients.

TRB was amplified from approximately 250-480 ng of blood genomic DNA. Study-wide results and caveats: Sorted SARS-CoV-2-responsive or tetramer+ T cells and CD4+, regulatory and CD8+ subsets were not yet sequenced.

Germline-derived CDR1 and CDR2 are LNHDA and SQIVND (reference sequence). This CDR3 is 13 amino acids long. This receptor was taken from a human donor who had recovered from COVID-19. Sequenced input: blood. The J gene is TRBJ2-7, the V gene TRBV19; unclear D gene. CDR3 region: CASRSVPRYEQYF. The CDR3 bases are TGTGCCAGTAGGTCCGTGCCCCGCTACGAGCAGTACTTT.